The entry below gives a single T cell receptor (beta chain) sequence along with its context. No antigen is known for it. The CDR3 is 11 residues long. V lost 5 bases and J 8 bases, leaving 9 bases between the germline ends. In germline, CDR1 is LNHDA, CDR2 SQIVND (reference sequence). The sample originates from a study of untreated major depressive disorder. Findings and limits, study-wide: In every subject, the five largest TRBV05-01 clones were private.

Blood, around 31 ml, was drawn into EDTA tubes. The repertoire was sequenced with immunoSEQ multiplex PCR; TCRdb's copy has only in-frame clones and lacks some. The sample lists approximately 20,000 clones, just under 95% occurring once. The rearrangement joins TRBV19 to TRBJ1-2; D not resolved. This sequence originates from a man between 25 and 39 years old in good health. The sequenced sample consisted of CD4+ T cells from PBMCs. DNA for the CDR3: TGTGCCAGTAGTCTACTCGGAGGCTACACCTTC. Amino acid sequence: CASSLLGGYTF.